This TCR beta chain derives from a study of radiation and T cells in renal cell carcinoma. Time point here: baseline pretreatment blood. Treatment: 15 Gy SBRT to primary tumor, nephrectomy 4 weeks later. Radiation-treated patients gave blood at baseline, week 2 and week 4. Broader study findings: No pretreatment tumor biopsies were available for baseline clonotypes.

Worth noting for this clone: Antigen: not known.

After removal of 5 bases from V and 1 base from J, the junction contained 6 bases not matched to a gene. This CDR3 contains 16 residues. Germline CDR1 LNHDA, CDR2 SQIVND (reference sequence). Generated by immunoSEQ multiplex PCR, the TCRdb table keeps only in-frame clones and is missing some. The sample records more than 95,000 clones, roughly 80% being singletons. The chain has TRBV19 and TRBJ2-3; 10 positions agree with TRBD2. The TCR sequence derives from a woman aged 55-69 years with renal cell carcinoma. The sequenced sample was blood, obtained from a patient whose treatment included radiotherapy and nephrectomy. The chain's CDR3 is CASSPRLAGRTDTQYF. CDR3 DNA: TGTGCCAGTAGTCCCCGACTAGCGGGCCGCACAGATACGCAGTATTTT.